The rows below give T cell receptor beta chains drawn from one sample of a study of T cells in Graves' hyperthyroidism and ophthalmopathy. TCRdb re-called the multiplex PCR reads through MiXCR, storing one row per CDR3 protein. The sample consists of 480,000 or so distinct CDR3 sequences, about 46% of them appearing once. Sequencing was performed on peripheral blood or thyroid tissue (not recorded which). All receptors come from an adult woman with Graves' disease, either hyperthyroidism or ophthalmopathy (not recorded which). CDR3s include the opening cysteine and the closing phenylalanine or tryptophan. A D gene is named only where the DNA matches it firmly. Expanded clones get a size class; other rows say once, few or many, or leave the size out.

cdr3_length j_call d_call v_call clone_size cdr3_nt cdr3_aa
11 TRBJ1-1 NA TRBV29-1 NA TGCAGCCGCCAGGGGAACACTGAAGCTTTCTTT CSRQGNTEAFF
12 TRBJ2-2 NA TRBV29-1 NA TGCAGCGCCGTGGGGAACACCGGGGAGCTGTTTTTT CSAVGNTGELFF
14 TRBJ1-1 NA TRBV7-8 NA TGTGCCAGCAGCGGACCTGGGGTCAACACTGAAGCTTTCTTT CASSGPGVNTEAFF
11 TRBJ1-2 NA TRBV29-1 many TGCAGCGGGGTCGGATCGAATGGCTACACCTTC CSGVGSNGYTF
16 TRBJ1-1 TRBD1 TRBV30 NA TGTGCCTGGAGTGGTCCAGGGGGCCCCATGAACACTGAAGCTTTCTTT CAWSGPGGPMNTEAFF
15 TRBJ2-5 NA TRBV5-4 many TGTGCCAGCAGCCCCCGGGGCTTTGACCAAGAGACCCAGTACTTC CASSPRGFDQETQYF
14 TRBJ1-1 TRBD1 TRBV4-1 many TGCGCCAGCAGCCGCAGGGGGCGTGGCACTGAAGCTTTCTTT CASSRRGRGTEAFF
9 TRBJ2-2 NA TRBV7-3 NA TGTGCTCCACCGGGGGAGCTGTTTTTT CAPPGELFF
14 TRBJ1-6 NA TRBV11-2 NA TGTGCCAGCAGCCGGATGAGAGGGGTCTCACCCCTCCACTTT CASSRMRGVSPLHF
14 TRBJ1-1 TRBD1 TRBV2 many TGTGCCAGCAGTGGGGACAGTCGGAACACTGAAGCTTTCTTT CASSGDSRNTEAFF
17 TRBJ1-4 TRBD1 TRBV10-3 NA TGTGCCATCAGAGCGACCACTCCGGGACAGGCTAATGAAAAACTGTTTTTT CAIRATTPGQANEKLFF
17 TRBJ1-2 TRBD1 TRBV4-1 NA TGCGCCAGCAGCCACGATGGGAGGACAGGGGGAAAGTATGGCTACACCTTC CASSHDGRTGGKYGYTF
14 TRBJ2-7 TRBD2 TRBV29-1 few TGCAGCTTGGCCGGGGCGGGAGATCTCTACGAGCAGTACTTC CSLAGAGDLYEQYF
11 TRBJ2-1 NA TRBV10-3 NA TGTGCCATCAGGGTAGGGAATGAGCAGTTCTTC CAIRVGNEQFF
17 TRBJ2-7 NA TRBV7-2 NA TGTGCCAGCAGCCGCCCCTTTTCGCAACAGGATCTCTGCGAGCAGTACTTC CASSRPFSQQDLCEQYF
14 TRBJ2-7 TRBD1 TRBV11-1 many TGTGCCAGCAGCTCGTCGACAGGGCCCGGAGAGCAGTACTTC CASSSSTGPGEQYF
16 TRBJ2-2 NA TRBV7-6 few TGTGCCAGCAGGGGCCAAGATGTCGGGTCGGCCGGGGAGCTGTTTTTT CASRGQDVGSAGELFF
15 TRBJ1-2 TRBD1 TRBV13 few TGTGCCAGCAGCTTCTCGACAGGGGGCGGCTATGGCTACACCTTC CASSFSTGGGYGYTF
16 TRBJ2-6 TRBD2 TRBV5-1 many TGCGCCAGCAGCTTGTTCGCGGGAGCTGGGGCCAACGTCCTGACTTTC CASSLFAGAGANVLTF
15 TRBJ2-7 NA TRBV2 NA TGTGCCAGCACACGCTTCCCGCAGGGTCCCTACGAGCAGTACTTC CASTRFPQGPYEQYF
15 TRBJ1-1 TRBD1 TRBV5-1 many TGCGCCAGCAGCTTGGAGACAGGGGGCCTCACTGAAGCTTTCTTT CASSLETGGLTEAFF
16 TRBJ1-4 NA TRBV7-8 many TGTGCCAGCAGCCGGACCCGCACTAAAACTAATGAAAAACTGTTTTTT CASSRTRTKTNEKLFF
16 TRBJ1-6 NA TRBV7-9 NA TGTGCCAGCAGCTTAGTCGGGGGCGCGGAGAATTCACCCCTCCACTTT CASSLVGGAENSPLHF
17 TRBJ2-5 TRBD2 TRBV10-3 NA TGTGCCATCAGGGGAAATCGGCGCGGGGGGGCGAAAGAGACCCAGTACTTC CAIRGNRRGGAKETQYF
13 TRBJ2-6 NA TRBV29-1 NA TGCAGCGTTGTGGGGATTGGGGCCAACGTCCTGACTTTC CSVVGIGANVLTF
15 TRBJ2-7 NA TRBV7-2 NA TGTGCCAGCAAAGAAATAGACCTACAAAACTACGAGCAGTACTTC CASKEIDLQNYEQYF
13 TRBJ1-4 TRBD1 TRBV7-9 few TGTGCCAGCAGTGAGACAGGGCAGGAAAAACTGTTTTTT CASSETGQEKLFF
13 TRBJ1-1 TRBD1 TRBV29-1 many TGCAGCGTTGGGAGGGGGCAAAAGAGGGGCGCTTTCTTT CSVGRGQKRGAFF
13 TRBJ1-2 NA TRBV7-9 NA TGTGCCAGCAGTTACTCCGGGCCTCAATGGAACACCTTC CASSYSGPQWNTF
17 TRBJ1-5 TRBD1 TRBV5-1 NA TGCGCCAGCAGCCACTTCCCCACAGGGGGGGGCGGGCAGCCCCAGCATTTT CASSHFPTGGGGQPQHF
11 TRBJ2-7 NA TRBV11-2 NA TGTGCCAGCAGCGTTTGGAGAGAGCAGTACTTC CASSVWREQYF
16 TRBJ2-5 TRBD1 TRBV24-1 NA TGTGCCACCAGTGACTACCGACAGGGGGCGCAAGAGACCCAGTACTTC CATSDYRQGAQETQYF
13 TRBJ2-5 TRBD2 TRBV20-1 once TGCAGTGCAACTCTAGCGGGGCAAGAGACCCAGTACTTC CSATLAGQETQYF
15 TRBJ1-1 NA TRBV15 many TGTGCCACCAGTCCTGACAGAAGATTGAACACTGAAGCTTTCTTT CATSPDRRLNTEAFF
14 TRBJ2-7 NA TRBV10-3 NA TGTGCCATCTGCAGTGTTGACAGTGACTACGAGCAGTACTTC CAICSVDSDYEQYF
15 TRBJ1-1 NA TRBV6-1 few TGTGCCAGCAGACGTAACAGGGTTGTGTACTCTGAAGCTTTCTTT CASRRNRVVYSEAFF